The rows below give T cell receptor beta chains drawn from one sample of a study of T-cell reconstitution after alpha-beta-depleted transplantation in children. TCRdb itself ran the PCR reads through MiXCR, one entry per CDR3 protein. The sample yields 610,000 or so distinct CDR3 sequences, 20% to 30% seen once. Specimen: PBMCs, collected before TCRalphabeta/CD19-depleted stem cell transplant. The receptor set was obtained from a boy under two years old with Wiskott-Aldrich syndrome, due to receive a stem cell transplant. CDR3s include the opening cysteine and the closing phenylalanine or tryptophan. The order of the fields is D gene, CDR3 length, clone size, J gene, V gene, CDR3 protein, CDR3 DNA. D genes are given only for firm matches. Clone size is stated in some rows and not others, as once, few, many or a class when expanded.

>-|15|-|TRBJ2-7|TRBV18
CASSPPGAGRYEQYF
TGTGCCAGCTCACCACCGGGGGCAGGGAGGTACGAGCAGTACTTC
>-|13|few|TRBJ2-7|TRBV27
CASSFQGRRETYF
TGTGCCAGCAGTTTTCAGGGAAGGAGAGAGACCTACTTC
>-|14|few|TRBJ1-1|TRBV7-2
CASSSPIWNTEAFF
TGTGCCAGCAGCTCACCCATTTGGAACACTGAAGCTTTCTTT
>-|15|-|TRBJ1-5|TRBV15
CATSRFQGGNQPQHF
TGTGCCACCAGCAGATTTCAGGGTGGCAATCAGCCCCAGCATTTT
>TRBD2|15|-|TRBJ2-1|TRBV11-2
CASSLGVAGVLEQFF
TGTGCCAGCAGCTTAGGGGTAGCGGGAGTCCTTGAGCAGTTCTTC
>-|14|few|TRBJ2-1|TRBV12-3/TRBV12-4
CASSLESTYNEQFF
TGTGCCAGCAGTTTGGAGAGTACCTACAATGAGCAGTTCTTC
>-|16|few|TRBJ2-1|TRBV5-1
CASSFIPGLGDNEQFF
TGCGCCAGCAGCTTCATCCCCGGACTGGGCGACAATGAGCAGTTCTTC
>TRBD2|16|-|TRBJ2-3|TRBV20-1
CSAPGVASGSTDTQYF
TGCAGTGCTCCGGGGGTCGCTAGCGGGAGCACAGATACGCAGTATTTT
>-|12|few|TRBJ1-2|TRBV12-3/TRBV12-4
CASSSGRLGYTF
TGTGCCAGCAGTTCAGGACGGCTTGGCTACACCTTC
>TRBD1|14|-|TRBJ2-3|TRBV20-1
CSASGQGGTDTQYF
TGCAGTGCTAGTGGACAGGGTGGGACAGATACGCAGTATTTT
>-|15|few|TRBJ2-3|TRBV5-1
CASSLAGATSDTQYF
TGCGCCAGCAGCTTGGCGGGAGCCACCTCGGATACGCAGTATTTT
>TRBD2|15|-|TRBJ2-7|TRBV5-1
CASSPRWTGGNEQYF
TGCGCCAGCAGCCCAAGGTGGACGGGAGGGAACGAGCAGTACTTC
>-|17|few|TRBJ2-2|TRBV4-2
CASSQDKARTLTGELFF
TGTGCCAGCAGCCAAGATAAGGCGAGGACACTGACCGGGGAGCTGTTTTTT
>-|15|-|TRBJ2-7|TRBV7-2
CASSLVGMGGYEQYF
TGTGCCAGCAGCTTAGTTGGGATGGGCGGCTACGAGCAGTACTTC
>-|13|-|TRBJ2-7|TRBV28
CASRKPGYYEQYF
TGTGCCAGCAGGAAGCCGGGGTACTACGAGCAGTACTTC
>-|11|-|TRBJ2-1|TRBV24-1
CATSDFGRQFF
TGTGCCACCAGTGATTTTGGCAGGCAGTTCTTC
>TRBD2|14|-|TRBJ2-7|TRBV12-3/TRBV12-4
CASSSAGRANEQYF
TGTGCCAGCAGTTCTGCCGGGAGGGCAAACGAGCAGTACTTC
>TRBD2|18|few|TRBJ2-7|TRBV24-1
CATSDTGTSGRASYEQYF
TGTGCCACCAGTGATACCGGGACTAGCGGGAGGGCCTCCTACGAGCAGTACTTC
>TRBD2|16|few|TRBJ2-5|TRBV5-1
CASTPGLAGGQETQYF
TGCGCCAGCACCCCCGGACTAGCGGGAGGACAAGAGACCCAGTACTTC
>TRBD1|15|few|TRBJ2-5|TRBV10-3
CAISEGDRGRETQYF
TGTGCCATCAGTGAGGGGGACAGGGGCCGAGAGACCCAGTACTTC
>-|12|few|TRBJ1-5|TRBV20-1
CSARDWQDTQHF
TGCAGTGCTAGAGATTGGCAGGACACCCAGCATTTT
>-|15|once|TRBJ2-7|TRBV11-2
CASSLEGANSYEQYF
TGTGCCAGCAGCTTAGAGGGTGCTAACTCCTACGAGCAGTACTTC